This T cell receptor (beta chain) is drawn from a study of cytomegalovirus exposure and HLA in healthy donors. On the study more broadly: Unique TCRs from HLA-typed donors, 70 million to 85 million of them, were held in an early data release. Overall study results and limits: The investigators catalogued 150 or so TCR beta chains as cytomegalovirus-associated. When analyzed later, a missense DCLRE1C variant was found to be linked to TCR beta V- and J-gene trimming.

Comments on this clone: Its cognate antigen is unknown.

Primers for the PCR totalled 60 Vbeta and 13 Jbeta. Only in-frame clones appear in the TCRdb table, and some are missing; sequencing was by immunoSEQ multiplex PCR. The profile shows some 200,000 clones, about four fifths of them singletons. Germline V gene sequence: CDR1 LGHNA, CDR2 YSLEER. The length of the CDR3 is 14 residues. V was clipped by 0 bases and J by 5 bases, with 10 bases between them. The sequencing sample was made of PBMCs. The V gene is TRBV4-3, the J gene TRBJ2-5; possible D gene TRBD2, 5 bases. This TCR derives from a male donor in good health and CMV-seropositive. The chain's CDR3 is CASSQDTPGETQYF. The CDR3 bases are TGCGCCAGCAGCCAAGATACACCGGGGGAGACCCAGTACTTC.